Sequencing of this T cell receptor (beta chain) was carried out in a study of T cells after yellow fever vaccination. Findings and caveats of the study: A weaker but faster secondary response was observed, peaking on day 5 versus 15.

Each CDR3 protein is one row after TCRdb ran MiXCR on the 5' RACE reads. Of roughly 96,000 distinct CDR3 sequences in the sample, approximately 9% were seen once. This CDR3 spans 18 amino acids. Trimming removed 4 bases from V and 6 bases from J, with 28 bases in between. Per the germline V gene, CDR1 is LGHNA and CDR2 is YSLEER. The receptor's source is a man younger than 35 who received the YFV17D yellow fever vaccine. The chain employs TRBV4-3 and TRBJ2-7, with D perhaps given as TRBD1 or TRBD2 (5 bases each). The sample was CD8+ T cells not binding an NS4B(214-222) dextramer, sorted from PBMCs, taken roughly 14 days after the first yellow fever vaccination. This CDR3 reads CASSPHLFGTPDDAEQYF. CDR3 bases: TGCGCCAGCAGCCCACATCTTTTTGGGACCCCCGACGACGCCGAGCAGTACTTC.